This T cell receptor (beta chain) was profiled in a study of cytomegalovirus exposure and HLA in healthy donors. At the level of the study: Samples from HLA-typed donors yielded about 85 million unique TCRs in an early data release. Study-wide results and limits: The study listed about 150 cytomegalovirus-associated TCR beta chains. The HLA-A and HLA-B alleles of most subjects were reportedly predicted accurately from TCR beta sequences. In vitro testing confirmed a few CMV-associated chains as specific for CMV antigens.

Comment on this clone: Its antigen remains unknown.

The primer mix had 60 Vbeta and 13 Jbeta primers. Produced via immunoSEQ multiplex PCR; TCRdb's table is partial and in-frame only. The sample records some 70,000 clones, roughly 78% being singletons. This CDR3 contains 16 residues. Trimming removed 2 bases from V and 1 base from J, with 15 bases in between. Germline V lookup: CDR1 SGHTA, CDR2 FQGTGA. The TCR comes from a man between 18 and 29 years old in good health and CMV-seronegative. The V and J genes are TRBV7-3 and TRBJ2-7; D is perhaps TRBD1 (7 bases). Source material: PBMCs. In DNA form, the CDR3 reads TGTGCCAGCAGCTTACGCTCAGCAGGGGGGTCCTACGAGCAGTACTTC. Residues: CASSLRSAGGSYEQYF.